This TCR beta chain was profiled in a study of shared clonotypes between healthy human individuals. Trimming cost V 2 bases and J 5 bases, with 15 bases left between them. This CDR3 contains 15 residues. Germline V gives CDR1 MNHEY, CDR2 SMNVEV (reference sequence). Assay used: immunoSEQ multiplex PCR; TCRdb lists only in-frame clones, some missing. The table has nearly 750,000 clones, 55% to 80% seen once. This clone was picked up one time. Material: memory CD4+ T cells sorted from blood. Subset meaning: CD45RA-negative fraction. The rearrangement links TRBV27 to TRBJ1-1, with D perhaps TRBD1 (6 bases). The clonotype was recovered from a woman in her 30s in good health. This chain's CDR3 is CASSLKGGAGTEAFF. The CDR3 coding sequence is TGTGCCAGCAGTTTAAAGGGGGGCGCGGGAACTGAAGCTTTCTTT.